This T cell receptor beta chain was sequenced during a study of PD-L1 blockade in urothelial cancer. Study-wide context: Of under 30 patients, some 25 were males with bladder-origin urothelial cancer.

There are 18 residues in the CDR3. Germline lookup yields CDR1 ENHRY and CDR2 SYGVKD. Trimming stripped 3 bases from V and 0 bases from J, with 20 bases between. Here immunoSEQ multiplex PCR was the method, and the copy in TCRdb shows in-frame clones only, minus some. The sample includes just over 14,000 clones, roughly 90% seen only once; the top ten take around 15%. This receptor was identified in a man aged 70 or older with urothelial cancer. V usage is TRBV10-3 and J usage is TRBJ1-1, with D tentatively TRBD1 (5 bases). The source material was PBMCs, sampled around atezolizumab (anti-PD-L1) treatment. CDR3 loop: CAISDYQVGGTVNTEAFF. CDR3 nucleotides: TGTGCCATCAGTGACTATCAAGTTGGAGGGACGGTGAACACTGAAGCTTTCTTT.